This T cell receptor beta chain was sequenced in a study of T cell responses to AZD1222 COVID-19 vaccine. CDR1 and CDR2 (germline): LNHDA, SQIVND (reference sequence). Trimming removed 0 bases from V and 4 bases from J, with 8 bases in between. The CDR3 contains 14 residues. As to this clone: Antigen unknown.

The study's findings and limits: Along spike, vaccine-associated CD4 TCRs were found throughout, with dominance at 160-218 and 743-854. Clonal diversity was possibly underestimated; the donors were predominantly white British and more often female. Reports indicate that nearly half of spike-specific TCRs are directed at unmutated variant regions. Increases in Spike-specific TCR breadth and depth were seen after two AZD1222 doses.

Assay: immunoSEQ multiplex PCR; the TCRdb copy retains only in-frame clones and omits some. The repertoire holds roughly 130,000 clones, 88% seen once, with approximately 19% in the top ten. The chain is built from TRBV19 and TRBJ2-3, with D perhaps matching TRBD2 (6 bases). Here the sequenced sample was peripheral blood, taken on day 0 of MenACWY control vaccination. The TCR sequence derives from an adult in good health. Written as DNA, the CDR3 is TGTGCCAGTAGTATAGAAGGAGGGGCAGATACGCAGTATTTT. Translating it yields CASSIEGGADTQYF.